One and the same sample provided the 8 T cell receptor beta chains below, sequenced in a study of blood T cell repertoires in COVID-19. Using immunoSEQ multiplex PCR, the repertoire was profiled, and TCRdb retains in-frame clones only, with some absent. The sample includes more than 200,000 clones, under 95% of them seen just once. The sequenced sample consisted of PBMCs or T cells enriched from blood (not recorded which). The receptors were sampled from a young woman who had recovered from COVID-19.

The chain has TRBV21-1 and TRBJ2-2; TRBD1, the table's D call, was not compared with the DNA. TRBV21-1 is a documented pseudogene. The length of the CDR3 is 15 residues. CDR3 coding DNA: TGTGCCTCCTCCGCCAGGGATAAAGACACCGGGGAGCTGTTTTTT. Translating it yields CASSARDKDTGELFF.

V usage is TRBV19 and J usage is TRBJ2-1; 9 positions agree with TRBD2. The germline V gene has CDR1 LNHDA and CDR2 SQIVND (reference sequence). Losses at the gene ends were 7 bases for V and 9 bases for J; bases not matched to a gene: 13. The CDR3 is made up of 15 amino acids. CDR3 DNA: TGTGCCAGTAAGAACGGGCGGGGGGGGCCGGTTGAGCAGTTCTTC. Translated, it gives CASKNGRGGPVEQFF.

The chain combines TRBV24-1 with TRBJ1-2; D is undetermined. This CDR3 is 13 amino acids long. V lost 5 bases to trimming and J lost 2 bases, with 8 bases between them. Germline V lookup: CDR1 KGHDR, CDR2 SFDVKD. The DNA of the CDR3 is TGTGCCACCAGTGCTTCCAGGAACTATGGCTACACCTTC. This gives the protein CATSASRNYGYTF.

The rearrangement uses TRBV7-9 and TRBJ1-3; 8 bases line up with TRBD1. The CDR3 is 15 residues long. V gave up 7 bases and J gave up 9 bases; unmatched junction bases: 14. CDR1 SEHNR and CDR2 FQNEAQ come from the germline V gene (reference sequence). The CDR3 region is CASTSSQGAGGTIYF. CDR3 nucleotide sequence: TGTGCCAGCACCTCTTCGCAGGGGGCTGGTGGCACCATATATTTT.

The chain uses TRBV9 and TRBJ1-2, with D unresolved. Trimming took off 4 bases at V and 0 bases at J, with 13 bases between the two ends. Germline CDR1 and CDR2: SGDLS and YYNGEE. The CDR3 totals 15 residues. Here the CDR3 reads CASSSPREANYGYTF. In DNA form, the CDR3 reads TGTGCCAGCAGCTCCCCCCGGGAAGCTAACTATGGCTACACCTTC.

This sequence joins TRBV3-1 (or the pseudogene TRBV3-2) and TRBJ1-6, with no clear D. This CDR3 is built from 15 residues. The germline CDR1 and CDR2 sequences are LGHDT and YNNKEL (reference sequence). V was pared by 1 base and J by 1 base, with 5 bases between. The CDR3 nucleotides are TGTGCCAGCAGCCAAGGAGAATCCTATAATTCACCCCTCCACTTT. Residues: CASSQGESYNSPLHF.

The gene calls are TRBV12-3 or TRBV12-4 and TRBJ1-4; D is undetermined. The V end was cut by 5 bases, the J end by 7 bases, with 11 bases between. This CDR3 is built from 13 residues. The CDR3: CASSLQSSEKLFF. CDR3 DNA sequence: TGTGCCAGCAGTCTACAGTCTTCTGAAAAACTGTTTTTT.

Comment on this clone: Germline is not matched at one junction end, which may reflect a read error. The J gene is TRBJ1-2, the V gene TRBV9; D remains ambiguous. Germline V CDR1 and CDR2: SGDLS, YYNGEE. CDR3 length: 13 residues. CDR3 nucleotides: TGTGCCAGCAGCGTAGAAAACGCCCTAAGCGTCGCCTTC. Residues: CASSVENALSVAF.